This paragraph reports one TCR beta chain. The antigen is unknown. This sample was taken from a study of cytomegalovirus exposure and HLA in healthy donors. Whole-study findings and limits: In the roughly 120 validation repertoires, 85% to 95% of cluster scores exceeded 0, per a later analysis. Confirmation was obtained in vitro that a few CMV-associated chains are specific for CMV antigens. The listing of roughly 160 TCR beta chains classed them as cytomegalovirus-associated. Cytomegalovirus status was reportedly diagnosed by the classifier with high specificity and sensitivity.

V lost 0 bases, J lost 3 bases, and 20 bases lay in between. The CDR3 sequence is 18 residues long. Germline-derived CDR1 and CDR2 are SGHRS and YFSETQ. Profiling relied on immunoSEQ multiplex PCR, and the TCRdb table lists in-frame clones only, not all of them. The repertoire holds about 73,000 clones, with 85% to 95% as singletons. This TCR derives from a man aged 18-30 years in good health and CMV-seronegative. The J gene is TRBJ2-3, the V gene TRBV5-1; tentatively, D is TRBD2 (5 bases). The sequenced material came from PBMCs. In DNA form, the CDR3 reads TGCGCCAGCAGCTTGGGTGGACTGACCGGCGGATTAACAGATACGCAGTATTTT. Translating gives CASSLGGLTGGLTDTQYF. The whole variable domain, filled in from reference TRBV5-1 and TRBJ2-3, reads KAGVTQTPRYLIKTRGQQVTLSCSPISGHRSVSWYQQTPGQGLQFLFEYFSETQRNKGNFPGRFSGRQFSNSRSEMNVSTLELGDSALYLCASSLGGLTGGLTDTQYFGPGTRLTVL.